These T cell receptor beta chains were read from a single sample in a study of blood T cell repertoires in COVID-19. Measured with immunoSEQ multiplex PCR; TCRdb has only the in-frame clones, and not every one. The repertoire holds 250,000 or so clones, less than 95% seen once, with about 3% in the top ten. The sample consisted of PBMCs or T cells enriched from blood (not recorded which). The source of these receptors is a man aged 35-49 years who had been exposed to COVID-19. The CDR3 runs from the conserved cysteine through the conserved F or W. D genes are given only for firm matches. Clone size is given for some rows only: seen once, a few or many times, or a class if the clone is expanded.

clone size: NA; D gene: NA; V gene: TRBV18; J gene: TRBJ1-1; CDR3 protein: CASSPGRTNTEAFF; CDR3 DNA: TGTGCCAGCTCACCAGGCAGAACGAACACTGAAGCTTTCTTT
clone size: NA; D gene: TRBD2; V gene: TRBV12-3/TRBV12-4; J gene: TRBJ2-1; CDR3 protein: CASTGLAANEQFF; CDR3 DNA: TGTGCCAGCACGGGACTAGCGGCCAATGAGCAGTTCTTC
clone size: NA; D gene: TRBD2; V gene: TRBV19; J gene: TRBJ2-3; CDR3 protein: CASSTLAGGLADTQYF; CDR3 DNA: TGTGCCAGTAGTACGCTAGCGGGAGGCTTGGCAGATACGCAGTATTTT
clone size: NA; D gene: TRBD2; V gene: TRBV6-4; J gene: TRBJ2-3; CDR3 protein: CASSPGTSGGTDTQYF; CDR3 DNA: TGTGCCAGCAGTCCAGGGACTAGCGGGGGCACAGATACGCAGTATTTT
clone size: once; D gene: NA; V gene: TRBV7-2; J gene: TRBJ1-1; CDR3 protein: CASSYPQGTEAFF; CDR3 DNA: TGTGCCAGCAGCTATCCACAGGGCACTGAAGCTTTCTTT
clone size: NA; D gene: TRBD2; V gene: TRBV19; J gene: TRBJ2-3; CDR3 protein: CASSPRTSGSTDTQYF; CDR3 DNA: TGTGCCAGTAGCCCCCGGACTAGCGGAAGCACAGATACGCAGTATTTT
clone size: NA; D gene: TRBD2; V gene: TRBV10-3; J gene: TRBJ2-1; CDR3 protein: CATRAGPNEQFF; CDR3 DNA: TGTGCCACCCGAGCGGGACCCAATGAGCAGTTCTTC
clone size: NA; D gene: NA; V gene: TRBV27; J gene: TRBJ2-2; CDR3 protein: CASSSTPTAGELFF; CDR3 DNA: TGTGCCAGCAGTTCAACCCCGACTGCCGGGGAGCTGTTTTTT
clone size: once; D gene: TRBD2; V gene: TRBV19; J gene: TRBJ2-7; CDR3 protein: CASSSGGGTYEQYF; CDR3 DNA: TGTGCCAGTAGCTCGGGGGGAGGGACCTACGAGCAGTACTTC
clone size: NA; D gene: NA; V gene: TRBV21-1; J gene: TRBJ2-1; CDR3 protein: CASSRGRLYEQFF; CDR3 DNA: TGTGCCAGCAGCCGCGGGCGCCTCTATGAGCAGTTCTTC
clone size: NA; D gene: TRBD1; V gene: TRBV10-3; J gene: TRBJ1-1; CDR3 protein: CAITRDRGTEAFF; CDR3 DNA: TGTGCCATCACTAGGGACAGGGGAACTGAAGCTTTCTTT
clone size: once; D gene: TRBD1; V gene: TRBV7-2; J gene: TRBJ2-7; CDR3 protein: CASSSQGQGRYEQYF; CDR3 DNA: TGTGCCAGCAGCTCCCAGGGACAGGGTCGCTACGAGCAGTACTTC
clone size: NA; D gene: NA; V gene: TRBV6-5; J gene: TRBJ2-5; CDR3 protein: CASGREETQYF; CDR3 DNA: TGTGCCAGCGGTAGAGAAGAGACCCAGTACTTC
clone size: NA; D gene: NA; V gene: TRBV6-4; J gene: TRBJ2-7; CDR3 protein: CASPPTALSYEQYF; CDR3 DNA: TGTGCCAGCCCACCGACAGCACTATCCTACGAGCAGTACTTC
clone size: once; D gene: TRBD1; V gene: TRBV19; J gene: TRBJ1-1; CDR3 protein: CASSPPGGSEAFF; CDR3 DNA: TGTGCCAGTAGTCCCCCAGGGGGCTCTGAAGCTTTCTTT
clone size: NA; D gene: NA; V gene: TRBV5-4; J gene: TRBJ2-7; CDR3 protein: CASSLAGKSSYEQYF; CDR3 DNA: TGTGCCAGCAGCCTGGCAGGCAAGAGCTCCTACGAGCAGTACTTC
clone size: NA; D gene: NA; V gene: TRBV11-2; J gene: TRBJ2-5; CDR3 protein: CASSPPWGPQETQYF; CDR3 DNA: TGTGCCAGCAGCCCACCCTGGGGGCCCCAAGAGACCCAGTACTTC
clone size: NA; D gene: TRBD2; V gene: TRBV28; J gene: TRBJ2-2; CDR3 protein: CATNSGGTNTGELFF; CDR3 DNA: TGTGCCACCAATAGCGGGGGCACGAACACCGGGGAGCTGTTTTTT
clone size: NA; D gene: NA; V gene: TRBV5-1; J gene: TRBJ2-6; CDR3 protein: CASSLVGSGVANVLTF; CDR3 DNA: TGCGCCAGCAGCTTGGTGGGTAGCGGAGTCGCCAACGTCCTGACTTTC
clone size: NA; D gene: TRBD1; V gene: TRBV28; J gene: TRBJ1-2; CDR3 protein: CASRGTGRANYGYTF; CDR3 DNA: TGTGCCAGTAGGGGGACAGGGCGAGCTAACTATGGCTACACCTTC
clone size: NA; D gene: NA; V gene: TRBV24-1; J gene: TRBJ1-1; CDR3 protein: CATSAGRGTEAFF; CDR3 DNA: TGTGCCACCAGTGCAGGGCGGGGCACTGAAGCTTTCTTT
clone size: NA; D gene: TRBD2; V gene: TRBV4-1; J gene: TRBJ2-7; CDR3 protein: CASSQVGPRGTSRDWYEQYF; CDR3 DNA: TGCGCCAGCAGCCAAGTGGGTCCGCGCGGGACTAGCAGGGACTGGTACGAGCAGTACTTC
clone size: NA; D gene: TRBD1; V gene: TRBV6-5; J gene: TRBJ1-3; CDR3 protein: CASSPDRTSGNTIYF; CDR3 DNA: TGTGCCAGCAGCCCGGACAGGACCTCTGGAAACACCATATATTTT
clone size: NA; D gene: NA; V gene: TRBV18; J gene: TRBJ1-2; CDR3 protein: CASSPQESNYGYTF; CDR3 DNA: TGTGCCAGCTCACCACAGGAGAGCAACTATGGCTACACCTTC
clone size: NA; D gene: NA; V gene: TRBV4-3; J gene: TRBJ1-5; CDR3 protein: CASSQDQYRVDNQPQHF; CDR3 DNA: TGCGCCAGCAGCCAAGATCAGTACAGGGTGGACAATCAGCCCCAGCATTTT
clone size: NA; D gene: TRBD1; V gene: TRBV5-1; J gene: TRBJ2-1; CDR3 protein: CASSLDPQGGYNEQFF; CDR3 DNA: TGCGCCAGCAGCTTGGACCCACAGGGGGGCTACAATGAGCAGTTCTTC
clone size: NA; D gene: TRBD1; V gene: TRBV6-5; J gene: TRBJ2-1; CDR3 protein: CASHPGQGSYNEQFF; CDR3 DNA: TGTGCCAGCCATCCGGGACAGGGATCCTACAATGAGCAGTTCTTC
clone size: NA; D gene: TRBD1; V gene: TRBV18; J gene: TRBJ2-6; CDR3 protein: CASTSNRGGANVLTF; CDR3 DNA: TGTGCCAGCACCTCTAACAGGGGGGGGGCCAACGTCCTGACTTTC
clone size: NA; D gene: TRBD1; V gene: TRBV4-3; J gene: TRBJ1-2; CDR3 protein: CASSQGQGLNYGYTF; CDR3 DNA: TGCGCCAGCAGCCAAGGACAGGGCCTAAACTATGGCTACACCTTC
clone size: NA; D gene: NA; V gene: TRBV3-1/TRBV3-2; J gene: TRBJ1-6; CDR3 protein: CASSQQGSGGSPLHF; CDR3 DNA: TGTGCCAGCAGCCAACAGGGGTCTGGTGGTTCACCCCTCCACTTT
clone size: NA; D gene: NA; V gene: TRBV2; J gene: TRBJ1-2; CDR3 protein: CASSEGGSNYGYTF; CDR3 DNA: TGTGCCAGCAGTGAGGGAGGGTCTAACTATGGCTACACCTTC